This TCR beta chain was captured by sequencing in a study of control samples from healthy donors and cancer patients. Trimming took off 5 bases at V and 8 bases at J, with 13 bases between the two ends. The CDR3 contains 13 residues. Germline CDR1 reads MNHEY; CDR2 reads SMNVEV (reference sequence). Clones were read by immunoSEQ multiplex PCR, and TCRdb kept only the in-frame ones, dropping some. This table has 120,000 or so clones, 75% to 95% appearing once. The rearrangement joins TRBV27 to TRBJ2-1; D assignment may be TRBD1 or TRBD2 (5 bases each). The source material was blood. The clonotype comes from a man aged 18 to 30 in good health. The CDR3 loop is CASSRTRRDEQFF. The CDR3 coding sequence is TGTGCCAGCAGTCGGACACGGCGGGATGAGCAGTTCTTC.